The sequence of this TCR beta chain was determined in a study of response to subunit inactivated influenza vaccine. Overall study results and limits: There was a suggestion from the authors that each seasonal influenza vaccination recruits few new T cells.

As to this clonotype: Antigen specificity is unknown.

TCRdb redid the calling of the RT-PCR reads with MiXCR, one entry per CDR3 protein. The data contain 300,000 to 350,000 distinct CDR3 sequences, approximately 20% of them seen just once; the ten biggest clones take up under 13%. Specimen: PBMCs from blood, collected about 20 months after vaccination. This receptor was obtained from a man aged 50 to 75 who received an inactivated influenza vaccine.

The CDR3 region is CASSPRLAEREQYF. Written as DNA, the CDR3 is TGTGCCAGCAGCCCGCGCCTAGCGGAAAGGGAGCAGTACTTC. The chain combines TRBV3-1 with TRBJ2-7; the match to TRBD2 covers 7 bases. Germline assignment: CDR1 LGHDT and CDR2 YNNKEL (reference sequence). V trimming: 4 bases; J trimming: 7 bases; junction bases outside the gene matches: 10. CDR3 size: 14 residues.